This TCR beta chain was recovered during a study of T cell clusters in autoimmune cytopenias. TRB rearrangements were amplified by touch-down multiplex PCR with mixed TRB-A/B primers. No DNA is given; TCRdb re-called the multiplex PCR reads and lists each CDR3 protein once. In all, the sample yields about 6,000 distinct CDR3 sequences. Germline values: CDR1 MNHEY, CDR2 SVGAGI. This CDR3 is 12 amino acids long. Tens of thousands of genome equivalents of blood DNA were amplified for TRB. This sequence was found in a human donor with an autoimmune cytopenia or autoimmune hepatitis (not recorded which). The chain is built from TRBV6-5 and TRBJ1-2; no DNA is available, so the TRBD1 call from TCRdb remains unchecked. The specimen sequenced was peripheral blood. CDR3 sequence reads: CASLGGSYGYTF.